This T cell receptor (beta chain) was captured by sequencing in a study of beta chain features in type 1 diabetes. General observations from the study: The naive, central memory and Treg TCRB repertoires of patients appeared to be more similar to one another than those of healthy donors. Moderate but significant shortening of TCRB CDR3s was recorded in all four CD4+ subsets from Type 1 diabetes patients.

Researchers reported sorting CD4+ naive, central memory, regulatory and stem cell-like memory cells via CD45RO/CCR7/CD25/CD127/CD95/CD27. Purities over 95% were achieved in all sorted populations. On this clone: The target antigen is unknown.

This CDR3 contains 16 residues. CDR1 is LGHNA and CDR2 is YSLEER in the germline V gene. V lost 1 base to trimming and J lost 2 bases; unmatched junction nucleotides: 6. Investigators reverse transcribed all isolated RNA, so they sequenced expressed TCRB transcripts. TCRdb's table, derived via immunoSEQ multiplex PCR, lists solely in-frame clones and lacks some. The sample has over 150,000 clones, approximately 7.8% seen once. The clonotype originates from a middle-aged woman with type 1 diabetes. The sequencing input was central memory CD4+ T cells from blood. The chain carries TRBV4-3 and TRBJ2-5, with 8 bases fitting TRBD2. The CDR3, as DNA: TGCGCCAGCAGCCAAGGCGGGACTAGAAAACAAGAGACCCAGTACTTC. Amino acids: CASSQGGTRKQETQYF.